This T cell receptor (beta chain) was observed in a study of blood T cell repertoires in COVID-19. Across the whole study: The cDNA or gDNA used as material had been derived from T cells, B-cell-depleted T cells, or PBMCs.

The CDR3 contains 16 residues. Germline assignment: CDR1 GTSNPN and CDR2 SVGIG (reference sequence). The V end lost 2 bases, the J end lost 2 bases, and 15 bases lay between the germline ends. Original methodology: Researchers report that nucleated cell counts were estimated from reference gene primer amplification. The method was immunoSEQ multiplex PCR; TCRdb's version includes in-frame clones alone and lacks a portion of them. From that table come the V and J calls and clone size; the DNA was used to work out D and trimming. The sample has approximately 49,000 clones; around 83% are singletons. This rearrangement joins TRBV30 to TRBJ2-2; the D gene is possibly TRBD1 (5 bases). The origin of this receptor is a man aged 50-60 years with acute or convalescent COVID-19. The sequencing sample was made of peripheral blood. Here the CDR3 DNA reads TGTGCCTGGAGTCCAGGGATTTTTGGTAACACCGGGGAGCTGTTTTTT. This codes for CAWSPGIFGNTGELFF.